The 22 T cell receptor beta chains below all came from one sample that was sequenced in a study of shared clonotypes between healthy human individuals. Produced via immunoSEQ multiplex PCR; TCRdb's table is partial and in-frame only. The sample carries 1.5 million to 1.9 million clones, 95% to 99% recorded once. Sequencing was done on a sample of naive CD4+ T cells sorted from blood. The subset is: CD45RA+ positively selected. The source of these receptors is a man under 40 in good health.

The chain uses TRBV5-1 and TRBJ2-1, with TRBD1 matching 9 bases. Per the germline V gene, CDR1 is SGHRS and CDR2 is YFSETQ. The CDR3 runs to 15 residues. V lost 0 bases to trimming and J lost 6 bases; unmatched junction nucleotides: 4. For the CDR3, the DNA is TGCGCCAGCAGCTTGGCCGCGACAGGGGGCAATGAGCAGTTCTTC. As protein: CASSLAATGGNEQFF.

As DNA, the CDR3 is TGTGCCCGCCGGGCTGCCGGTACGCAGTATTTT. Protein sequence: CARRAAGTQYF. The rearrangement uses TRBV30 and TRBJ2-3, with no clear D. CDR3 length equals 11 residues. CDR1 is GTSNPN, CDR2 SVGIG, per germline (reference sequence). Trimming removed 8 bases at V and 8 bases at J, with 14 bases between.

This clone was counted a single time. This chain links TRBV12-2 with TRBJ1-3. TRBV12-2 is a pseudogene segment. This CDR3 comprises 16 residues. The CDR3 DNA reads TGTGCAAGTCGCCCCGAATGGGGATCGTTATGGGACACCATATATTTT. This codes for CASRPEWGSLWDTIYF.

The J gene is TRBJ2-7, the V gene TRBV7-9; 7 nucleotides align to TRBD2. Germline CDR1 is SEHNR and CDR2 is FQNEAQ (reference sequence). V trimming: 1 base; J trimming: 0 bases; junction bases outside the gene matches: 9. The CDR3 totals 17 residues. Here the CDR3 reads CASSLVSSASGSYEQYF. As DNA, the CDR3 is TGTGCCAGCAGCTTAGTATCATCGGCTAGCGGCTCCTACGAGCAGTACTTC.

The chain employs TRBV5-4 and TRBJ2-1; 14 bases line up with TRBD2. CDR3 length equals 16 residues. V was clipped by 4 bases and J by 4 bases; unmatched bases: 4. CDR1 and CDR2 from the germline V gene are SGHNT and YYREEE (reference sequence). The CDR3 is CASSTGTSGGYNEQFF. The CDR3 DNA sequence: TGTGCCAGCAGCACCGGGACTAGCGGGGGTTACAATGAGCAGTTCTTC.

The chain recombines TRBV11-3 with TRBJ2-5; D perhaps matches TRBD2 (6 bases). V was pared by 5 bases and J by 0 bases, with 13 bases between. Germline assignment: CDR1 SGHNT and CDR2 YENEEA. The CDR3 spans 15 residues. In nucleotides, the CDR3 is TGTGCCAGCAGCCCGGGACTGACGTACCAAGAGACCCAGTACTTC. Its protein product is CASSPGLTYQETQYF.

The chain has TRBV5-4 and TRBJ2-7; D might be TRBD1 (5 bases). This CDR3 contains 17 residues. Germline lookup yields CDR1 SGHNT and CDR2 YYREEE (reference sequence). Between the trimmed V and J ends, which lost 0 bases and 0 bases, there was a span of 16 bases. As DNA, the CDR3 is TGTGCCAGCAGCTTGGGTTTTCGCAGGGCGAACTCCTACGAGCAGTACTTC. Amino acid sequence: CASSLGFRRANSYEQYF.

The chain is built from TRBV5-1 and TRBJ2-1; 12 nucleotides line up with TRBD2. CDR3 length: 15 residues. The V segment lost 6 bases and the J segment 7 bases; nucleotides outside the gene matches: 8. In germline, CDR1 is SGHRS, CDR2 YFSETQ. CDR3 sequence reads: CASTRLAGVGNEQFF. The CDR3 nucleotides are TGCGCCAGCACCCGACTAGCGGGAGTTGGTAATGAGCAGTTCTTC.

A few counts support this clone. This CDR3 reads CASSEADRDQPQHF. As DNA, the CDR3 is TGTGCCAGCAGTGAAGCAGACAGGGATCAGCCCCAGCATTTT. V is TRBV6-1 and J is TRBJ1-5, with 7 bases aligning to TRBD1. Germline loops: CDR1 MNHNS, CDR2 SASEGT. CDR3 length: 14 residues. J gave up 5 bases and V 0 bases, and 1 base lay outside the gene matches.

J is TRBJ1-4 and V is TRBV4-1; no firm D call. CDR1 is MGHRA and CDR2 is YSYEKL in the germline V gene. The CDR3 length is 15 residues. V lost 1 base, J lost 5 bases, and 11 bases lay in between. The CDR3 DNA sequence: TGCGCCAGCAGCCAAGGCCCAGTCAGAAATGAAAAACTGTTTTTT. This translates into CASSQGPVRNEKLFF.

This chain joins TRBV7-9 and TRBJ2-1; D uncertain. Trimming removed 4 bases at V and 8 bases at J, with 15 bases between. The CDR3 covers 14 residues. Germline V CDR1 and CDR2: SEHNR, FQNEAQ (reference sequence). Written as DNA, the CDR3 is TGTGCCAGCAGCTCTCGGTCCGCCGCCTATGAGCAGTTCTTC. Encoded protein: CASSSRSAAYEQFF.

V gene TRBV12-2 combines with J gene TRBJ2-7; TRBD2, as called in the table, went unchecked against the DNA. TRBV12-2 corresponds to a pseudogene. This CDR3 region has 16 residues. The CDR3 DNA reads TGTGCAAGTCGCTTAGTTGGACTAGCGGGATTGTACGAGCAGTACTTC. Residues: CASRLVGLAGLYEQYF.

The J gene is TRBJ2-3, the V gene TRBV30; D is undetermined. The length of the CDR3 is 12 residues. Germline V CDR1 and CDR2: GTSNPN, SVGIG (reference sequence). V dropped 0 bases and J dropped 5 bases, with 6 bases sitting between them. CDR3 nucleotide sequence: TGTGCCTGGAGTGTATTTCGAGATACGCAGTATTTT. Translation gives CAWSVFRDTQYF.

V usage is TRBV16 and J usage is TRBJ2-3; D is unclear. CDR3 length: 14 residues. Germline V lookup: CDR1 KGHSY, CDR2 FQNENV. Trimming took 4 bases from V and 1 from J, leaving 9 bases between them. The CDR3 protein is CASSPHQGTDTQYF. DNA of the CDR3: TGTGCCAGCAGCCCACACCAGGGCACAGATACGCAGTATTTT.

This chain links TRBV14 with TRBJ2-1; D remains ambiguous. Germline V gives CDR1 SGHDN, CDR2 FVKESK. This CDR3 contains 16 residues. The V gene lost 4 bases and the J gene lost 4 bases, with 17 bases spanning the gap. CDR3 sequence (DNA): TGTGCCAGCAGCCCTCACCCGCGGCGAATATACAATGAGCAGTTCTTC. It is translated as CASSPHPRRIYNEQFF.

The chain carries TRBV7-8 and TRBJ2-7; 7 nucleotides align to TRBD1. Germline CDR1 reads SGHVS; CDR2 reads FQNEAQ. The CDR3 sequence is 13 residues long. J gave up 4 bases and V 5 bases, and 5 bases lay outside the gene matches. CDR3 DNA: TGTGCCAGCAGCGTGACAGGGAATTACGAGCAGTACTTC. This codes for CASSVTGNYEQYF.

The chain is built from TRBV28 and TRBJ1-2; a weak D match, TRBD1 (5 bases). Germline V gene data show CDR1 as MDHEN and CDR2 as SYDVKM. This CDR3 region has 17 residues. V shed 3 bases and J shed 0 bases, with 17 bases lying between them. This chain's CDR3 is CASSFRQGMESNYGYTF. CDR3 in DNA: TGTGCCAGCAGTTTCCGGCAGGGCATGGAGTCTAACTATGGCTACACCTTC.

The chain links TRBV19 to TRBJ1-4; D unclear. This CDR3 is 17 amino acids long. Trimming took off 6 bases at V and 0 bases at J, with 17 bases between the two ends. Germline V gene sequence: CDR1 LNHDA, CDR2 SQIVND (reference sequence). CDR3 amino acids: CASSARHPVATNEKLFF. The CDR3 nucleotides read TGTGCCAGTAGCGCCCGACACCCAGTTGCAACTAATGAAAAACTGTTTTTT. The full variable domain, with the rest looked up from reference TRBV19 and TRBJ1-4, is DGGITQSPKYLFRKEGQNVTLSCEQNLNHDAMYWYRQDPGQGLRLIYYSQIVNDFQKGDIAEGYSVSREKKESFPLTVTSAQKNPTAFYLCASSARHPVATNEKLFFGSGTQLSVL.

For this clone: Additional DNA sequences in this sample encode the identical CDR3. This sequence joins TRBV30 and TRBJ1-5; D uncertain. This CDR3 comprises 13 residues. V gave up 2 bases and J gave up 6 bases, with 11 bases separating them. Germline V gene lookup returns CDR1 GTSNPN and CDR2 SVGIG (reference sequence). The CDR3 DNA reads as TGTGCCTGGAGTAGCGGGGTGGGTCAGCCCCAGCATTTT. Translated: CAWSSGVGQPQHF.

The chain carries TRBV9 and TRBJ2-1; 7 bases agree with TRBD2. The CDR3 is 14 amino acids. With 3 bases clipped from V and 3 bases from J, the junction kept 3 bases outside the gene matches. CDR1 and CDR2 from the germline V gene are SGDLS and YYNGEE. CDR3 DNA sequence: TGTGCCAGCAGCGCTGCTAGCGGCTACAATGAGCAGTTCTTC. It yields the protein CASSAASGYNEQFF.

The CDR3 DNA sequence: TGTGCCAGCAGTTTTAAGGCAGGACAGGGATCGACTGAAGCTTTCTTT. It encodes CASSFKAGQGSTEAFF. This chain uses TRBV11-2 with TRBJ1-1; 8 nucleotides align to TRBD1. The V segment lost 6 bases and the J segment 5 bases; nucleotides outside the gene matches: 14. Per the germline V gene, CDR1 is SGHAT and CDR2 is FQNNGV. The CDR3 length is 16 residues.

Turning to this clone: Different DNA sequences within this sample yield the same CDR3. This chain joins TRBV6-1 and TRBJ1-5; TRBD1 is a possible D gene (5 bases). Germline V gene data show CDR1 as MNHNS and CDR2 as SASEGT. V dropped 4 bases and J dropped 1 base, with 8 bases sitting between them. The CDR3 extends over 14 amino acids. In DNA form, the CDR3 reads TGTGCCAGCAGTGGCCGGGACAGCAATCAGCCCCAGCATTTT. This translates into CASSGRDSNQPQHF.